Listed below are T cell receptor beta chains from one sample, sequenced in a study of blood T cell repertoires in COVID-19. TCRdb's table, derived via immunoSEQ multiplex PCR, lists solely in-frame clones and lacks some. The sample carries under 350,000 clones, approximately 86% recorded once. The source material was PBMCs or T cells enriched from blood (not recorded which). These receptors were obtained from a woman aged 40 to 50 with acute COVID-19. Each CDR3 is given with its conserved first and last residue. D genes are given only for firm matches. Clone size appears in some rows only: once, few, many, or a class for an expanded clone.

clone_size j_call v_call d_call cdr3_length cdr3_aa cdr3_nt
NA TRBJ1-1 TRBV12-3/TRBV12-4 NA 11 CASTSNSGAFF TGTGCCAGCACTTCAAACAGTGGAGCTTTCTTT
NA TRBJ1-1 TRBV6-5 NA 15 CASSPNQQVNTEAFF TGTGCCAGCAGTCCGAATCAACAGGTTAACACTGAAGCTTTCTTT
many TRBJ1-2 TRBV25-1 TRBD1 16 CASSDKGTGENYGYTF TGTGCCAGCAGTGATAAAGGGACAGGGGAGAACTATGGCTACACCTTC
NA TRBJ2-7 TRBV5-1 TRBD2 14 CASSHPAGGTEQYF TGCGCCAGCAGCCACCCCGCCGGGGGGACCGAGCAGTACTTC
NA TRBJ2-5 TRBV20-1 NA 12 CSASVFGETQYF TGCAGTGCTAGTGTCTTCGGAGAGACCCAGTACTTC
NA TRBJ1-3 TRBV2 TRBD1 13 CASNKDRGNTIYF TGTGCCAGCAACAAGGACAGGGGAAACACCATATATTTT
NA TRBJ1-5 TRBV21-1 NA 12 CASSPGYQPQHF TGTGCCAGCAGCCCGGGTTATCAGCCCCAGCATTTT
NA TRBJ2-7 TRBV3-1/TRBV3-2 NA 14 CASSPGLATYEQYF TGTGCCAGCAGCCCCGGACTTGCCACCTACGAGCAGTACTTC
few TRBJ2-7 TRBV20-1 TRBD1 11 CRANTGDEQYF TGCAGGGCTAATACAGGGGACGAGCAGTACTTC
few TRBJ1-2 TRBV6-5 TRBD1 15 CASSYQQGAAYGYTF TGTGCCAGCAGTTACCAACAGGGGGCAGCCTATGGCTACACCTTC
NA TRBJ1-5 TRBV5-5 NA 15 CASSGTGTDNQPQHF TGTGCCAGCAGTGGGACCGGGACTGATAATCAGCCCCAGCATTTT
once TRBJ1-5 TRBV19 TRBD1 19 CASSIDLRGQDYSNQPQHF TGTGCCAGTAGTATAGATCTTAGGGGACAGGACTATAGCAATCAGCCCCAGCATTTT
NA TRBJ2-2 TRBV7-2 NA 17 CASSLALASRGTGELFF TGTGCCAGCAGCTTAGCGCTTGCCTCTCGGGGCACCGGGGAGCTGTTTTTT
NA TRBJ2-3 TRBV11-3 NA 13 CASSLNYADTQYF TGTGCCAGCAGCTTAAACTACGCAGATACGCAGTATTTT
few TRBJ2-2 TRBV5-1 NA 15 CASSLEPGNTGELFF TGCGCCAGCAGCTTGGAACCCGGGAACACCGGGGAGCTGTTTTTT
NA TRBJ1-1 TRBV3-1/TRBV3-2 NA 13 CASSPGGLTEAFF TGTGCCAGCAGCCCCGGGGGTCTCACTGAAGCTTTCTTT
NA TRBJ2-3 TRBV19 TRBD1 16 CASSTRGTGRTDTQYF TGTGCCAGTAGTACTCGGGGGACAGGGCGCACAGATACGCAGTATTTT
NA TRBJ2-7 TRBV11-2 NA 14 CASRTSVASYEQYF TGTGCCAGCAGGACCTCCGTAGCCTCCTACGAGCAGTACTTC
few TRBJ1-5 TRBV18 TRBD1 13 CASSSGGRQPQHF TGTGCCAGCTCATCAGGGGGCAGGCAGCCCCAGCATTTT
NA TRBJ2-2 TRBV4-1 TRBD1 16 CASSQWTGANTGELFF TGCGCCAGCAGCCAATGGACAGGGGCGAACACCGGGGAGCTGTTTTTT
NA TRBJ1-1 TRBV19 TRBD1 15 CASSLRTGTNTEAFF TGTGCCAGTAGTCTTAGGACAGGGACGAATACTGAAGCTTTCTTT
NA TRBJ1-2 TRBV7-9 NA 13 CASSLDTGYGYTF TGTGCCAGCAGCCTGGACACAGGGTATGGCTACACCTTC
NA TRBJ2-7 TRBV12-5 NA 12 CASGYLSYEQYF TGTGCTTCGGGGTACCTCTCCTACGAGCAGTACTTC
NA TRBJ2-2 TRBV7-9 NA 14 CASSLEGVPGELFF TGTGCCAGCAGCTTAGAGGGGGTCCCCGGGGAGCTGTTTTTT
NA TRBJ1-1 TRBV29-1 NA 11 CSGQGRREAFF TGCAGCGGCCAGGGGAGACGTGAAGCTTTCTTT
NA TRBJ2-1 TRBV4-2 TRBD2 16 CASSQGGTSGYNEQFF TGTGCCAGCAGCCAAGGGGGGACTAGCGGCTACAATGAGCAGTTCTTC
once TRBJ2-7 TRBV7-2 NA 15 CASSLGPGQSTEQYF TGTGCCAGCAGCTTAGGACCCGGACAGTCAACCGAGCAGTACTTC
NA TRBJ1-1 TRBV7-9 NA 15 CASSPPGASDTEAFF TGTGCCAGCAGCCCGCCAGGGGCGAGCGACACTGAAGCTTTCTTT
NA TRBJ2-3 TRBV7-2 TRBD1 14 CASSLTGAGDTQYF TGTGCCAGCAGCTTAACAGGGGCGGGAGATACGCAGTATTTT
NA TRBJ1-3 TRBV2 NA 16 CASSADPGSSGNTIYF TGTGCCAGCAGTGCAGACCCGGGGAGCTCTGGAAACACCATATATTTT
once TRBJ2-1 TRBV4-2 TRBD2 17 CASSQEEAGGPYNEQFF TGTGCCAGCAGCCAAGAGGAAGCGGGAGGGCCATACAATGAGCAGTTCTTC
NA TRBJ1-1 TRBV5-1 TRBD1 14 CASINGQGGTEAFF TGCGCCAGCATCAATGGACAGGGGGGTACTGAAGCTTTCTTT
NA TRBJ2-3 TRBV7-9 TRBD2 15 CASSLGTSGTDTQYF TGTGCCAGCAGCTTAGGGACTAGCGGCACAGATACGCAGTATTTT
once TRBJ1-1 TRBV19 NA 12 CASSMRNTEAFF TGTGCCAGTAGTATGAGGAACACTGAAGCTTTCTTT
NA TRBJ1-5 TRBV29-1 NA 13 CSVKDGSNQPQHF TGCAGCGTTAAAGACGGGAGCAATCAGCCCCAGCATTTT
NA TRBJ2-3 TRBV29-1 NA 13 CSVALQSTDTQYF TGCAGCGTTGCCCTCCAGAGCACAGATACGCAGTATTTT
NA TRBJ2-2 TRBV7-9 NA 15 CASSLVVDNTGELFF TGTGCCAGCAGCTTAGTTGTAGATAACACCGGGGAGCTGTTTTTT
NA TRBJ2-7 TRBV28 TRBD2 15 CASSLSVSGAYEQYF TGTGCCAGCAGTTTATCGGTTAGCGGGGCCTACGAGCAGTACTTC
NA TRBJ2-5 TRBV5-4 TRBD1 15 CASSWEGTGGETQYF TGTGCCAGCAGCTGGGAAGGGACAGGCGGAGAGACCCAGTACTTC